What follows are 26 T cell receptor beta chains derived from one specimen sequenced in a study of OX40 agonist ivuxolimab in advanced cancers. The table came from immunoSEQ multiplex PCR; TCRdb's copy has only in-frame clones and leaves some out. The sample carries around 50,000 clones, 75% to 85% recorded once. The source was CD4+ or CD8+ T cells sorted from blood, collected in a trial of the OX40 agonist ivuxolimab. The receptors were gathered from an adult with an advanced solid tumor such as melanoma, head and neck, liver or kidney cancer.

This clone was counted a few times. The chain joins TRBV23-1 to TRBJ2-7, with TRBD1 matching 7 bases. TRBV23-1 falls under the ORF class, with uncertain function. The CDR3 runs to 16 residues. The V segment lost 5 bases and the J segment 3 bases; nucleotides outside the gene matches: 13. CDR3 sequence: CASSDRRGRRGYEQYF. The CDR3 DNA sequence: TGCGCCAGCAGTGACCGAAGGGGGCGCAGGGGCTACGAGCAGTACTTC.

V and J are TRBV10-3 and TRBJ2-2; 8 nucleotides align to TRBD1. The CDR3 runs to 15 residues. Germline-derived CDR1 and CDR2 are ENHRY and SYGVKD. The J segment lost 2 bases and the V segment lost 7 bases, leaving 6 bases of the junction unmatched. The CDR3 region is CAIKAQGANTGELFF. Here the CDR3 DNA reads TGTGCCATCAAGGCCCAGGGGGCAAACACCGGGGAGCTGTTTTTT.

This chain uses TRBV2 with TRBJ1-2; 8 bases match TRBD1. J gave up 5 bases and V 6 bases, and 2 bases lay outside the gene matches. Germline CDR1 reads SNHLY; CDR2 reads FYNNEI. CDR3 length: 12 amino acids. The CDR3 DNA follows: TGTGCCAGCAGCGGGACAGGTTATGGCTACACCTTC. This translates into CASSGTGYGYTF. The full variable domain, its missing parts supplied by reference TRBV2 and TRBJ1-2, is EPEVTQTPSHQVTQMGQEVILRCVPISNHLYFYWYRQILGQKVEFLVSFYNNEISEKSEIFDDQFSVERPDGSNFTLKIRSTKLEDSAMYFCASSGTGYGYTFGSGTRLTVV.

V is TRBV5-5 and J is TRBJ1-1; 8 bases are shared with TRBD1. The germline V gene encodes CDR1 SGHKS and CDR2 YYEKEE (reference sequence). The V gene end was trimmed by 4 bases and the J gene end by 0 bases; junction bases not matched to a gene: 2. This CDR3 is 14 amino acids long. The chain's CDR3 is CASSRTGMNTEAFF. CDR3 nucleotides: TGTGCCAGCAGCAGGACAGGGATGAACACTGAAGCTTTCTTT.

This clone was observed a handful of times. The CDR3 reads CASTAGYGYTF. CDR3 in DNA: TGTGCCAGCACGGCAGGCTATGGCTACACCTTC. The chain is built from TRBV6-1 and TRBJ1-2; D is uncertain. This CDR3 contains 11 residues. The V gene lost 7 bases and the J gene lost 4 bases, with 7 bases spanning the gap. Looked up from germline, CDR1 is MNHNS and CDR2 is SASEGT.

The chain uses TRBV5-1 and TRBJ2-1, with unresolved D. The germline V and J ends were trimmed by 2 bases and 4 bases, with 1 base remaining between them. CDR1 and CDR2 (germline): SGHRS, YFSETQ. CDR3 length: 11 residues. The CDR3 is CASSLYNEQFF. CDR3 DNA sequence: TGCGCCAGCAGCTTATACAATGAGCAGTTCTTC. Drawing the rest from reference TRBV5-1 and TRBJ2-1, the complete variable domain is KAGVTQTPRYLIKTRGQQVTLSCSPISGHRSVSWYQQTPGQGLQFLFEYFSETQRNKGNFPGRFSGRQFSNSRSEMNVSTLELGDSALYLCASSLYNEQFFGPGTRLTVL.

The chain uses TRBV18 and TRBJ1-1; D remains ambiguous. The V end was cut by 1 base, the J end by 0 bases, with 9 bases between. Germline loops: CDR1 KGHSH, CDR2 LQKENI. The CDR3 is made up of 15 amino acids. Here the CDR3 reads CASSPQERLNTEAFF. In DNA form, the CDR3 reads TGTGCCAGCTCACCACAAGAACGGTTGAACACTGAAGCTTTCTTT.

This clone has only a few counts. This chain uses TRBV6-5 with TRBJ1-6; D not certain. The CDR3 totals 14 residues. V lost 6 bases and J 7 bases, leaving 13 bases between the germline ends. Germline assignment: CDR1 MNHEY and CDR2 SVGAGI. The CDR3, as DNA: TGTGCCAGCAGCCAACCGTACCGGAATTCACCCCTCCACTTT. Translating gives CASSQPYRNSPLHF.

The V and J genes are TRBV7-2 and TRBJ2-3; 14 bases match TRBD2. The CDR3 is 17 amino acids. CDR1 SGHTA and CDR2 FQGNSA come from the germline V gene. The V segment lost 3 bases and the J segment 3 bases; nucleotides outside the gene matches: 5. The CDR3 reads CASSFRLAGGRTDTQYF. The CDR3 region has the DNA TGTGCCAGCAGCTTCCGACTAGCGGGAGGGCGTACAGATACGCAGTATTTT.

The genes are TRBV14 and TRBJ2-5; 8 positions match TRBD2. With V trimmed by 0 bases and J by 2 bases, 2 bases remained unmatched. Germline CDR1 and CDR2: SGHDN and FVKESK. CDR3 length: 15 residues. The CDR3 loop is CASSQDAGGQETQYF. The CDR3 nucleotides read TGTGCCAGCAGCCAAGATGCGGGGGGACAAGAGACCCAGTACTTC. The variable domain in full, with the rest retrieved from reference TRBV14 and TRBJ2-5, is EAGVTQFPSHSVIEKGQTVTLRCDPISGHDNLYWYRRVMGKEIKFLLHFVKESKQDESGMPNNRFLAERTGGTYSTLKVQPAELEDSGVYFCASSQDAGGQETQYFGPGTRLLVL.

V and J are TRBV5-6 and TRBJ1-3; D uncertain. The CDR3 consists of 13 residues. CDR1 and CDR2 (germline): SGHDT, YYEEEE. V was clipped by 4 bases and J by 3 bases, with 8 bases between them. The CDR3 loop reads CASSPISGNTIYF. CDR3 coding DNA: TGTGCCAGCAGCCCAATTAGTGGAAACACCATATATTTT.

The V and J genes are TRBV9 and TRBJ2-1, with 8 bases that match TRBD2. The CDR3 runs 15 residues. Germline V gene lookup returns CDR1 SGDLS and CDR2 YYNGEE. J lost 8 bases, V lost 0 bases, and 7 bases had no gene match. The CDR3 bases are TGTGCCAGCAGCGTAGCCCCGGGGGGGGGCGATGAGCAGTTCTTC. Amino acids: CASSVAPGGGDEQFF.

This chain uses TRBV4-3 with TRBJ2-3, with TRBD2 matching 11 bases. The germline V gene has CDR1 LGHNA and CDR2 YSLEER. The CDR3 sequence is 16 residues long. V trimming: 1 base; J trimming: 3 bases; junction bases outside the gene matches: 3. The CDR3 DNA reads TGCGCCAGCAGCCAAGGGGGGACTAGCGGAACAGATACGCAGTATTTT. Translated, it gives CASSQGGTSGTDTQYF.

J is TRBJ2-1 and V is TRBV6-6, with 10 bases matching TRBD1. The germline V gene has CDR1 MNHNY and CDR2 SVGAGI (reference sequence). This CDR3 comprises 14 residues. The J segment lost 10 bases and the V segment lost 6 bases, leaving 9 bases of the junction unmatched. The CDR3 protein is CASSGTGVIGEQFF. As DNA, the CDR3 is TGTGCCAGCAGCGGGACAGGGGTTATAGGGGAGCAGTTCTTC.

CDR3 amino acids: CASSTVAEAFF. The CDR3 bases are TGTGCCAGTAGTACTGTGGCTGAAGCTTTCTTT. The chain is built from TRBV19 and TRBJ1-1, with D hard to call. Germline loops: CDR1 LNHDA, CDR2 SQIVND (reference sequence). CDR3 length: 11 residues. Trimming removed 4 bases at V and 6 bases at J, with 6 bases between.

The chain is built from TRBV6-5 and TRBJ2-5; D remains ambiguous. The CDR3 covers 11 residues. Trimming cost V 2 bases and J 5 bases, with 3 bases left between them. Germline lookup yields CDR1 MNHEY and CDR2 SVGAGI. The CDR3 protein is CASSYMETQYF. The CDR3 DNA follows: TGTGCCAGCAGTTACATGGAGACCCAGTACTTC.

This chain links TRBV4-2 with TRBJ2-1; 12 bases map to TRBD2. V lost 0 bases to trimming and J lost 4 bases; unmatched junction nucleotides: 1. The CDR3 extends over 16 amino acids. Germline assignment: CDR1 LGHNA and CDR2 YNFKEQ. CDR3 loop: CASSQDLAGGYNEQFF. CDR3 nucleotides: TGTGCCAGCAGCCAAGACCTAGCGGGAGGGTACAATGAGCAGTTCTTC.

The gene calls are TRBV7-3 and TRBJ1-1; 7 bases line up with TRBD1. The CDR3 has 14 amino acids. The V gene end was trimmed by 2 bases and the J gene end by 11 bases; junction bases not matched to a gene: 11. The germline V gene encodes CDR1 SGHTA and CDR2 FQGTGA. The CDR3 is CASSLARVKGAAFF. The CDR3 nucleotides read TGTGCCAGCAGCTTAGCGCGCGTAAAGGGGGCGGCTTTCTTT.

J is TRBJ1-2 and V is TRBV9, with D maybe TRBD1 (5 bases). V dropped 7 bases and J dropped 5 bases, with 21 bases sitting between them. Germline lookup yields CDR1 SGDLS and CDR2 YYNGEE. CDR3 length: 15 residues. The chain's CDR3 is CASHKGLGVGYGYTF. CDR3 in DNA: TGTGCCAGCCATAAAGGCTTGGGGGTGGGGTATGGCTACACCTTC.

The chain uses TRBV6-6 and TRBJ1-2; perhaps TRBD1 as D (5 bases). This CDR3 has 15 residues. Germline-derived CDR1 and CDR2 are MNHNY and SVGAGI (reference sequence). The germline V and J ends were trimmed by 4 bases and 2 bases, with 14 bases remaining between them. For the CDR3, the DNA is TGTGCCAGCAGTTTCACTCAGGGCGTAAACTATGGCTACACCTTC. Encoded protein: CASSFTQGVNYGYTF.

The chain uses TRBV6-6 and TRBJ1-1, with 7 positions matching TRBD1. The CDR3 covers 14 residues. J was trimmed by 7 bases and V by 6 bases; bases with no gene match: 11. Germline-derived CDR1 and CDR2 are MNHNY and SVGAGI (reference sequence). CDR3 residues: CASSLTTGVVEAFF. CDR3 coding DNA: TGTGCCAGCAGCCTCACCACAGGGGTAGTTGAAGCTTTCTTT.

The chain is built from TRBV19 and TRBJ1-5; TRBD1 is a possible D gene (5 bases). V was shortened by 7 bases and J by 3 bases, with 13 bases between the two germline ends. CDR3 length: 14 amino acids. Germline V lookup: CDR1 LNHDA, CDR2 SQIVND (reference sequence). CDR3 amino acids: CASTGLGVNQPQHF. The CDR3, as DNA: TGTGCCAGTACTGGGTTAGGGGTCAATCAGCCCCAGCATTTT.

The rearrangement joins TRBV2 to TRBJ2-7; the D call may be TRBD1 or TRBD2 (5 bases each). The ends were cut back, 6 bases at V and 0 bases at J, with 15 bases in the middle. Germline CDR1 and CDR2: SNHLY and FYNNEI. The CDR3 has 15 residues. CDR3: CASRRGTSRSYEQYF. CDR3 in DNA: TGTGCCAGCAGGAGGGGTACCTCCCGCTCCTACGAGCAGTACTTC.

The chain combines TRBV5-6 with TRBJ2-5; no clear D gene. This CDR3 spans 14 amino acids. V shed 4 bases and J shed 2 bases, with 12 bases lying between them. Germline V CDR1 and CDR2: SGHDT, YYEEEE. CDR3: CASSVRAQQETQYF. The CDR3, as DNA: TGTGCCAGCAGCGTTAGGGCCCAGCAAGAGACCCAGTACTTC.

The chain couples TRBV9 to TRBJ2-7; the D gene could be TRBD1 or TRBD2 (5 bases each). Trimming pared 0 bases from V and 8 bases from J, leaving 9 bases between. This CDR3 contains 12 residues. From germline, CDR1 is SGDLS and CDR2 YYNGEE. Here the CDR3 reads CASSVGGGQQYF. CDR3 sequence (DNA): TGTGCCAGCAGCGTAGGTGGGGGTCAGCAGTACTTC. Combining the CDR3 with reference TRBV9 and TRBJ2-7 gives the whole variable domain DSGVTQTPKHLITATGQRVTLRCSPRSGDLSVYWYQQSLDQGLQFLIQYYNGEERAKGNILERFSAQQFPDLHSELNLSSLELGDSALYFCASSVGGGQQYFGPGTRLTVT.

The chain combines TRBV7-3 with TRBJ2-2, with unresolved D. Deletions cut 5 bases from V and 6 bases from J, with 10 bases between. The germline gives CDR1 SGHTA, CDR2 FQGTGA. This CDR3 comprises 13 residues. CDR3 sequence (DNA): TGTGCCAGCAGCCAAAGCACTTCCGGGGAGCTGTTTTTT. Its translation is CASSQSTSGELFF.